The rows below give T cell receptor beta chains drawn from one sample of a study of immune evolution from preneoplasia to lung adenocarcinoma. Libraries were prepared by immunoSEQ multiplex PCR; TCRdb keeps only in-frame clonotypes and omits some of them. The sample lists under 15,000 clones, approximately 83% occurring once. The sequencing sample was made of FFPE lung adenocarcinoma in situ tissue. The receptors here all came from a donor of 70 years or more with lung adenocarcinoma. The CDR3 runs from the conserved cysteine through the conserved F or W. D genes are given only for firm matches. Only part of the rows carry a size: once, few, many, or a class if the clone is expanded.

V gene	D gene	clone size	J gene	CDR3 DNA	CDR3 protein
TRBV28	TRBD1	.	TRBJ1-5	TGTGCCAGCTCCGGGACAGGGGGCTATCAGCCCCAGCATTTT	CASSGTGGYQPQHF
TRBV5-1	.	.	TRBJ1-3	TGCGCCAGCAGCTTGGAAATGGACTACTCTGGAAACACCATATATTTT	CASSLEMDYSGNTIYF
TRBV10-1	TRBD1	.	TRBJ1-1	TGCGCCAGCAGTGAGTCGAGGGGGCAGAGGACTGAAGCTTTCTTT	CASSESRGQRTEAFF
TRBV6-5	TRBD1	.	TRBJ2-4	TGTGCCAGCAGTCCGGGACAGCTAGCCAAAAACATTCAGTACTTC	CASSPGQLAKNIQYF
TRBV5-5	TRBD2	.	TRBJ2-1	TGTGCCAGCAGCTTCCGCCTAGGCGGGGGGAATGAGCAGTTCTTC	CASSFRLGGGNEQFF
TRBV27	.	few	TRBJ2-3	TGTGCCAGCAGTTCCCCTCGGGCAGATACGCAGTATTTT	CASSSPRADTQYF
TRBV10-3	TRBD2	.	TRBJ2-3	TGTGCCATCAGTCCTTCGCGGGAGAAAGTAGATACGCAGTATTTT	CAISPSREKVDTQYF
TRBV7-9	.	.	TRBJ2-7	TGTGCCAGCAGCTTAGTGCCCGAACGCGAGCAGTACTTC	CASSLVPEREQYF
TRBV6-5	TRBD1	.	TRBJ1-4	TGTGCCAGCAGTTACTCGAGCAGGGGGGGTGAAAAACTGTTTTTT	CASSYSSRGGEKLFF
TRBV7-9	.	.	TRBJ1-2	TGTGCCAGCAGCTTAGGCGGCTATGGCTACACCTTC	CASSLGGYGYTF
TRBV5-1	.	.	TRBJ2-4	TGCGCCAGCAGCGTTGCTGGAACTGAAAACATTCAGTACTTC	CASSVAGTENIQYF
TRBV5-4	.	.	TRBJ1-2	TGTGCCAGCAGCTTGGCCGGTCCTTCCTATGGCTACACCTTC	CASSLAGPSYGYTF
TRBV25-1	.	.	TRBJ1-4	TGTGCCAGCAGTGTCTCTCGAAAACTGTTTTTT	CASSVSRKLFF
TRBV6-6	.	.	TRBJ2-1	TGTGCCACCCTAGGCCGGGGGGCGTCCTACAATGAGCAGTTCTTC	CATLGRGASYNEQFF
TRBV5-6	TRBD2	.	TRBJ2-3	TGTGCCAGCAGCCCCGGGACTAGCGGGGCGTGGGATACGCAGTATTTT	CASSPGTSGAWDTQYF
TRBV6-5	.	.	TRBJ1-1	TGTGCCAGCAGGCCCGACATCATGAACACTGAAGCTTTCTTT	CASRPDIMNTEAFF
TRBV28	.	.	TRBJ2-3	TGTGCCACCCTGTCGGACCGTCCTGATACGCAGTATTTT	CATLSDRPDTQYF
TRBV30	.	once	TRBJ2-5	TGTGCCGGACAACCTAGACCTAATCAAGAGACCCAGTACTTC	CAGQPRPNQETQYF
TRBV29-1	.	.	TRBJ2-6	TGCAGCGTCCTAGTAGGGTCTGGGGCCAACGTCCTGACTTTC	CSVLVGSGANVLTF
TRBV28	TRBD1	.	TRBJ1-1	TGTGCCAGCACGACAGACAGGGGCACTGAAGCTTTCTTT	CASTTDRGTEAFF
TRBV9	.	.	TRBJ2-1	TGTGCCAGCAGCGTCGGGGCCTTACACAATGAGCAGTTCTTC	CASSVGALHNEQFF
TRBV28	.	.	TRBJ2-1	TGTGCCAGCAGTCCTCCAGGAGGATCCTACAATGAGCAGTTCTTC	CASSPPGGSYNEQFF
TRBV18	TRBD2	.	TRBJ2-5	TGTGCCAGCTCACCGTCCAACGCGGGGGAAGAGACCCAGTACTTC	CASSPSNAGEETQYF
TRBV7-2	TRBD2	.	TRBJ2-1	TGTGCCAGCAGCATACCAGCGGGAGGGCCTGCTGAGCAGTTCTTC	CASSIPAGGPAEQFF
TRBV7-2	.	.	TRBJ2-1	TGTGCCAGCAGCCCGCACCTTAGCGGAGGGGTTGAGCAGTTCTTC	CASSPHLSGGVEQFF
TRBV2	.	.	TRBJ1-3	TGTGCCAGCCGGCAGGCTGGAAACACCATATATTTT	CASRQAGNTIYF
TRBV5-4	TRBD2	.	TRBJ2-1	TGTGCCAGCAGCACCACGGGGGGACTAGCTAGCAATGAGCAGTTCTTC	CASSTTGGLASNEQFF
TRBV19	TRBD1	.	TRBJ1-2	TGTGCCAGTAGTAGGACCTACGGGACAGACTCCTATGGCTACACCTTC	CASSRTYGTDSYGYTF
TRBV28	.	.	TRBJ2-1	TGTGCCAGCAGTTTGGCGGGGAACGAGGCCAATGAGCAGTTCTTC	CASSLAGNEANEQFF
TRBV6-1	TRBD1	.	TRBJ2-7	TGTGCCAGCAGTGAAGCGGGACAGGAGACCTACGAGCAGTACTTC	CASSEAGQETYEQYF
TRBV18	.	.	TRBJ2-7	TGTGCCAGCTCACCTACGGGGCGGCGGATTTACGAGCAGTACTTC	CASSPTGRRIYEQYF
TRBV9	.	.	TRBJ2-6	TGTGCCAGCAGCGTAGGAGGACCTGGGGCCAACGTCCTGACTTTC	CASSVGGPGANVLTF
TRBV10-2	TRBD1	.	TRBJ1-4	TGCGCCAGCAGAAAACCGGGACAGGGGGAAAAACTGTTTTTT	CASRKPGQGEKLFF
TRBV27	TRBD1	.	TRBJ2-7	TGTGCCAGCGGTTCACAGGGGAACTCCTACGAGCAGTACTTC	CASGSQGNSYEQYF
TRBV30	.	.	TRBJ1-3	TGTGCCTGGAGTGGTGAGGTTTCCCTGACGGGGGGCACCATATATTTT	CAWSGEVSLTGGTIYF
TRBV14	TRBD2	.	TRBJ2-3	TGTGCCAGCAGCCAAGAACTAGCGGGAGACCAGTATTTT	CASSQELAGDQYF
TRBV5-1	.	.	TRBJ1-1	TGCGCCAGCAGCTTGCGCCTCTTGAACACTGAAGCTTTCTTT	CASSLRLLNTEAFF
TRBV29-1	TRBD2	.	TRBJ2-7	TGCAGCGTTGAAGAGGGAGGGGAGCAGTACTTC	CSVEEGGEQYF
TRBV20-1	.	.	TRBJ2-7	TGCAGTGCTGGCCTTCTCGAGCAGTACTTC	CSAGLLEQYF
TRBV6-1	.	.	TRBJ1-1	TGTGCCAGCACGTTCGCGGGGGAGGGAACTGAAGCTTTCTTT	CASTFAGEGTEAFF
TRBV2	.	.	TRBJ1-4	TGTGCCAGCAGTCGTCAGGGACATGAAAAACTGTTTTTT	CASSRQGHEKLFF
TRBV5-1	.	.	TRBJ1-1	TGCGCCAGCAGACGGGGCGCTGGGAACACTGAAGCTTTCTTT	CASRRGAGNTEAFF
TRBV5-1	.	.	TRBJ2-1	TGCGCCAGCAGCTTGGATGGGAGCGGGAATGAGCAGTTCTTC	CASSLDGSGNEQFF